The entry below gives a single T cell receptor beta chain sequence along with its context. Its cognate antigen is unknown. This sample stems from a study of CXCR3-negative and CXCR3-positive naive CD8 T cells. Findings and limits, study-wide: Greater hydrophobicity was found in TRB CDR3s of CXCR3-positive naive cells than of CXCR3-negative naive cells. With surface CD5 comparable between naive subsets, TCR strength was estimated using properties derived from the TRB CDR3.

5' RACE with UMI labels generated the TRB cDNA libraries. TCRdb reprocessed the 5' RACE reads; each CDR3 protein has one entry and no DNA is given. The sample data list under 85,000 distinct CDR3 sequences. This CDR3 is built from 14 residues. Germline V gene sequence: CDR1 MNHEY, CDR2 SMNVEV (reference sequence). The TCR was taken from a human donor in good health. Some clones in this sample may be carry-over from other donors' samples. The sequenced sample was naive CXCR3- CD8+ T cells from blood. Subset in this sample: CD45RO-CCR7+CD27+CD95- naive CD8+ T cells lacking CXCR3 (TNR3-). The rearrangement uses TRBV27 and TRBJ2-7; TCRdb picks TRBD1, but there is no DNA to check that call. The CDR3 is CASSFGQGVYEQYF.